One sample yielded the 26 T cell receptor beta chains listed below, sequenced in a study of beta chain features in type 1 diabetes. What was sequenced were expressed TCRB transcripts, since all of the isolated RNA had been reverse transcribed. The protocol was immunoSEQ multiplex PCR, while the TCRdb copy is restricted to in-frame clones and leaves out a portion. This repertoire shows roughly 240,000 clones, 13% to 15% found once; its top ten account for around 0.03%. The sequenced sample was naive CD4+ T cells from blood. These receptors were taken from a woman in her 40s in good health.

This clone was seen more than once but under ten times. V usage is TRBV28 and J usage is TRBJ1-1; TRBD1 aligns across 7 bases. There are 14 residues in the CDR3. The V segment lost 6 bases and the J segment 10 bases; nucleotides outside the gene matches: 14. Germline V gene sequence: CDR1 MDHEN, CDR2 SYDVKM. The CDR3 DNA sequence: TGTGCCAGCAGCCGGAGTGCGGGACAGCTAGCAGCTTTCTTT. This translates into CASSRSAGQLAAFF.

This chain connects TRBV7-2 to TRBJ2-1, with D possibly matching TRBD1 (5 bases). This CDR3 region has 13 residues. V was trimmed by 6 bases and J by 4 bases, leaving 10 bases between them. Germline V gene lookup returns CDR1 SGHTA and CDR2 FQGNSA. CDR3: CASRNTGYNEQFF. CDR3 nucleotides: TGTGCCAGCAGAAATACAGGATACAATGAGCAGTTCTTC. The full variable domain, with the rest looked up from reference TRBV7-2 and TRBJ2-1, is GAGVSQSPSNKVTEKGKDVELRCDPISGHTALYWYRQSLGQGLEFLIYFQGNSAPDKSGLPSDRFSAERTGGSVSTLTIQRTQQEDSAVYLCASRNTGYNEQFFGPGTRLTVL.

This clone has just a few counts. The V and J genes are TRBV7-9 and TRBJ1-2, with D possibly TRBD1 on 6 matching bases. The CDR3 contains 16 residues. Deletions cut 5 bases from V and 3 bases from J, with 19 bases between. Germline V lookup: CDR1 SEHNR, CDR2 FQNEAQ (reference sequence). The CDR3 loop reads CASSTRQAPFDYGYTF. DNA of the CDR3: TGTGCCAGCAGCACCCGACAGGCCCCATTTGACTATGGCTACACCTTC. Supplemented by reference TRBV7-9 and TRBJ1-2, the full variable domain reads DTGVSQNPRHKITKRGQNVTFRCDPISEHNRLYWYRQTLGQGPEFLTYFQNEAQLEKSRLLSDRFSAERPKGSFSTLEIQRTEQGDSAMYLCASSTRQAPFDYGYTFGSGTRLTVV.

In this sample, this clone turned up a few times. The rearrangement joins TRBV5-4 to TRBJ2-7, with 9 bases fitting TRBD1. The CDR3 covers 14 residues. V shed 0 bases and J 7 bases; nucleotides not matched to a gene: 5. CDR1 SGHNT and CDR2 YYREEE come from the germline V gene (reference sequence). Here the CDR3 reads CASSLDRGLREQYF. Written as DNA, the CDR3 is TGTGCCAGCAGCTTGGACAGGGGGCTGCGAGAGCAGTACTTC.

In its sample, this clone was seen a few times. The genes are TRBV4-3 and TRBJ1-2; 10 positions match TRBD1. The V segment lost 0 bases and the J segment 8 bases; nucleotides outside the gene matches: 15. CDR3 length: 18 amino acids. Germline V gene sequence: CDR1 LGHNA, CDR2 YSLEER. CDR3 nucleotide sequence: TGCGCCAGCAGCCAAGATCTTAGACCGGGGACAGGGGCGCGGGGCTACACCTTC. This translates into CASSQDLRPGTGARGYTF.

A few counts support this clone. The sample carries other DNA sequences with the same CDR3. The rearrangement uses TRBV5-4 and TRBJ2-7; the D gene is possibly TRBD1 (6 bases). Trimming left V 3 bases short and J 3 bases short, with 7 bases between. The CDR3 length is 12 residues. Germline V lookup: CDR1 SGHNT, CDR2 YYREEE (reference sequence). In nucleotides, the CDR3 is TGTGCCAGCAGCTCGGACAGCTACGAGCAGTACTTC. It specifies CASSSDSYEQYF.

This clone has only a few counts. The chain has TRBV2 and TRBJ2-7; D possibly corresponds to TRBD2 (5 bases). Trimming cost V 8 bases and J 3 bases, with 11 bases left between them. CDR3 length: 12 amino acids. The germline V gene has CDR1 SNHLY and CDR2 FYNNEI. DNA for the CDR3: TGTGCCAGCGGAGGACTGAACTACGAGCAGTACTTC. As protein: CASGGLNYEQYF.

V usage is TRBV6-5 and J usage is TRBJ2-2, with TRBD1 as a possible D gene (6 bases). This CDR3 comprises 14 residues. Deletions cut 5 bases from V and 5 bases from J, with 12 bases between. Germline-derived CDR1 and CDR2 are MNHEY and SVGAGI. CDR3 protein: CASSKNRDTGELFF. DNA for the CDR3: TGTGCCAGCAGTAAGAACAGGGATACCGGGGAGCTGTTTTTT.

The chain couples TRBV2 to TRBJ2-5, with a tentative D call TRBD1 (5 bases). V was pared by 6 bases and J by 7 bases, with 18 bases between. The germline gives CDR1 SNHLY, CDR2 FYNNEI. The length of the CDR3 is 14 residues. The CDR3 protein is CASRGSQGRGTQYF. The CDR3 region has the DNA TGTGCCAGCAGGGGGTCGCAGGGTCGCGGGACCCAGTACTTC. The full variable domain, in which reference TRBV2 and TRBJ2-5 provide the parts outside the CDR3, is EPEVTQTPSHQVTQMGQEVILRCVPISNHLYFYWYRQILGQKVEFLVSFYNNEISEKSEIFDDQFSVERPDGSNFTLKIRSTKLEDSAMYFCASRGSQGRGTQYFGPGTRLLVL.

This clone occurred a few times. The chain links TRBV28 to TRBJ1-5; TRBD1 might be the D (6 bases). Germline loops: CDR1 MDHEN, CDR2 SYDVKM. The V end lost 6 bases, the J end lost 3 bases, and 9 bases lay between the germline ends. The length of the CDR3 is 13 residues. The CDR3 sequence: CASSGQYNQPQHF. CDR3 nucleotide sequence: TGTGCCAGCAGCGGACAGTACAATCAGCCCCAGCATTTT.

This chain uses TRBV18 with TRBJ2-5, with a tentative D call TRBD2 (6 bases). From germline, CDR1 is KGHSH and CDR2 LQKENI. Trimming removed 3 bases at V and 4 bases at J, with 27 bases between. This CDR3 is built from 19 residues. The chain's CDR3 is CASSPSDSVAVRFGETQYF. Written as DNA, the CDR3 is TGTGCCAGCTCACCGTCCGACTCGGTAGCGGTAAGGTTCGGAGAGACCCAGTACTTC. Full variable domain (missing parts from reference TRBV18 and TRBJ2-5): NAGVMQNPRHLVRRRGQEARLRCSPMKGHSHVYWYRQLPEEGLKFMVYLQKENIIDESGMPKERFSAEFPKEGPSILRIQQVVRGDSAAYFCASSPSDSVAVRFGETQYFGPGTRLLVL.

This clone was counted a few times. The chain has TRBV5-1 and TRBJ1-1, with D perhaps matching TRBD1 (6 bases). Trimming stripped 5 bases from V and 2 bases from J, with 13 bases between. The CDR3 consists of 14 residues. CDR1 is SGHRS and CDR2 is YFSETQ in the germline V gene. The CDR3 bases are TGCGCCAGCAGGCCTGGACAGATAAACACTGAAGCTTTCTTT. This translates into CASRPGQINTEAFF.

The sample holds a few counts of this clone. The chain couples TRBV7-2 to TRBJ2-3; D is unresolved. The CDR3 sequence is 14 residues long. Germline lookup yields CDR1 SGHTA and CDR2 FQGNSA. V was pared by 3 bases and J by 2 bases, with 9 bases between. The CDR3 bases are TGTGCCAGCAGCTTGGCAGGCTCCACAGATACGCAGTATTTT. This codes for CASSLAGSTDTQYF.

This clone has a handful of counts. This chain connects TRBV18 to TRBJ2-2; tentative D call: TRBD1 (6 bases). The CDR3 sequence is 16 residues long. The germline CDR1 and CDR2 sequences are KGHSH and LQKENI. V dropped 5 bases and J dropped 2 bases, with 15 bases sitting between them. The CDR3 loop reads CASSSGQMVNTGELFF. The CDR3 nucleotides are TGTGCCAGCTCAAGTGGACAGATGGTTAACACCGGGGAGCTGTTTTTT.

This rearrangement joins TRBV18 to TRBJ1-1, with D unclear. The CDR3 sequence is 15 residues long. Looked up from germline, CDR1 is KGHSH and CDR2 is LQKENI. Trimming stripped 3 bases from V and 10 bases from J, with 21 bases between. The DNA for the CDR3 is TGTGCCAGCTCACCTTCAGTCGGGCCCAAAAGCGGAGCTTTCTTT. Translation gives CASSPSVGPKSGAFF.

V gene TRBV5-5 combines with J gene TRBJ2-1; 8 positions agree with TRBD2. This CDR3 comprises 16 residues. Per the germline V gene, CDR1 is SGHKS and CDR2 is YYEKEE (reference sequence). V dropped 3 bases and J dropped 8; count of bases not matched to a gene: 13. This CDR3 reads CASSWRSAGGPDEQFF. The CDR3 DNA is TGTGCCAGCAGCTGGAGATCTGCGGGGGGCCCCGATGAGCAGTTCTTC. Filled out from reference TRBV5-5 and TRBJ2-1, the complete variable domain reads DAGVTQSPTHLIKTRGQQVTLRCSPISGHKSVSWYQQVLGQGPQFIFQYYEKEERGRGNFPDRFSARQFPNYSSELNVNALLLGDSALYLCASSWRSAGGPDEQFFGPGTRLTVL.

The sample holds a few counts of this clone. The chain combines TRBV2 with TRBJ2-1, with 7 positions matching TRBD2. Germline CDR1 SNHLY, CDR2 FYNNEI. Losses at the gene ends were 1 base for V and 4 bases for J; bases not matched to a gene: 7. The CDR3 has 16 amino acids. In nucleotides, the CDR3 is TGTGCCAGCAGTGAAGAGGGCGGGAGCCAATACAATGAGCAGTTCTTC. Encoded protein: CASSEEGGSQYNEQFF.

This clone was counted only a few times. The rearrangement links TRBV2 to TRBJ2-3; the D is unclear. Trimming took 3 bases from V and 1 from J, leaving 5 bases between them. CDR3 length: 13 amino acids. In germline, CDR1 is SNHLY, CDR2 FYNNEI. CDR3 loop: CASSDRRTDTQYF. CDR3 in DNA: TGTGCCAGCAGTGACAGGCGCACAGATACGCAGTATTTT.

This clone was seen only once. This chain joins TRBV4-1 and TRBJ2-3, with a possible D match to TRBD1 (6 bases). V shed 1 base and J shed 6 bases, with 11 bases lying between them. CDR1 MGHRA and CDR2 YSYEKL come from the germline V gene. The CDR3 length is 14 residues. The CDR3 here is CASSQAHRADTQYF. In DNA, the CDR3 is TGCGCCAGCAGCCAAGCCCACAGGGCCGATACGCAGTATTTT.

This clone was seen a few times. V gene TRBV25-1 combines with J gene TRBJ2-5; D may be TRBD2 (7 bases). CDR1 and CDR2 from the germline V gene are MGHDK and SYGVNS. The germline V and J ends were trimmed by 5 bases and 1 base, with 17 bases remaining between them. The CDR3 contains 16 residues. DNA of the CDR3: TGTGCCAGCAGTTCCATGGGAGGGGGGCCCCAAGAGACCCAGTACTTC. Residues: CASSSMGGGPQETQYF.

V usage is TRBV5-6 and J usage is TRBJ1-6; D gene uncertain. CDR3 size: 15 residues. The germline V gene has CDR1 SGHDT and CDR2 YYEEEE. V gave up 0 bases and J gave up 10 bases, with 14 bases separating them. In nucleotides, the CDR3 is TGTGCCAGCAGCTTGGTAACGGGGAAGGAATCACCCCTCCACTTT. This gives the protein CASSLVTGKESPLHF.

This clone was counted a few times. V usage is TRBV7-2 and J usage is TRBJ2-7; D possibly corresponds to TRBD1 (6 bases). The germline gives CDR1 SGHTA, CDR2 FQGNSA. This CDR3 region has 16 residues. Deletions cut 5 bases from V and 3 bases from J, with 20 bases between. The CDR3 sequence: CASSLSRDTANYEQYF. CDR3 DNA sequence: TGTGCCAGCAGCCTCTCCCGGGACACGGCCAACTACGAGCAGTACTTC.

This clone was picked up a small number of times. As DNA, the CDR3 is TGCGCCAGCAGTCTCGGAGGGGCGGACTATGGCTACACCTTC. Its translation is CASSLGGADYGYTF. J is TRBJ1-2 and V is TRBV5-1; possible D gene TRBD1, 5 bases. With 5 bases removed from V and 3 bases from J, the gap between germline ends came to 14 bases. The CDR3 spans 14 residues. Germline assignment: CDR1 SGHRS and CDR2 YFSETQ. The full variable domain, its missing parts supplied by reference TRBV5-1 and TRBJ1-2, is KAGVTQTPRYLIKTRGQQVTLSCSPISGHRSVSWYQQTPGQGLQFLFEYFSETQRNKGNFPGRFSGRQFSNSRSEMNVSTLELGDSALYLCASSLGGADYGYTFGSGTRLTVV.

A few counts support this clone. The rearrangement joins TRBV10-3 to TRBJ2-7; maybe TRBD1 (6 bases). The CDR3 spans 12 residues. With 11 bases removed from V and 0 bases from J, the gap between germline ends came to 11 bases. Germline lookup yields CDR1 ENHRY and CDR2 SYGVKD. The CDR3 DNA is TGTGCCGCCCGGGACACCTCCTACGAGCAGTACTTC. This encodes CAARDTSYEQYF.

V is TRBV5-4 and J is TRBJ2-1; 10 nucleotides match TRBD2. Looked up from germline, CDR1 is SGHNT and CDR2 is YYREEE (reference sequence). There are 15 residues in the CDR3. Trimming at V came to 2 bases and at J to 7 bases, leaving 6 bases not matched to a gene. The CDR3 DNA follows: TGTGCCAGCAGCTTAGGTAGCGGGGGGTTTAATGAGCAGTTCTTC. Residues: CASSLGSGGFNEQFF.

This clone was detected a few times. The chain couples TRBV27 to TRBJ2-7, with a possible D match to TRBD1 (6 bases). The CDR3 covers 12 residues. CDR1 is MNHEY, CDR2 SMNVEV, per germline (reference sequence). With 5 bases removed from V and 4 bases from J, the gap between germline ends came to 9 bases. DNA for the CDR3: TGTGCCAGCAGTAGGGGGACATACGAGCAGTACTTC. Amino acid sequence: CASSRGTYEQYF.